These 9 T cell receptor beta chains were all obtained from the same sample, sequenced in a study of shared clonotypes between healthy human individuals (dated by TCRdb to about 2020). The protocol used for the library was the immunoSEQ multiplex PCR assay. TCRdb limited this immuneACCESS table to in-frame rearrangements with V and J called. A share of clones is missing; checked studies link under half to unresolved V genes, and the rest is unexplained. The sample table records more than 2,000,000 clones; about 92% of these occur just once. Together, the top ten hold under 0.45% of the sample. Material for sequencing was naive CD4+ T cells from PBMCs. The sample's cell subset or site label, decoded: CD45RA+ positively selected. The receptors here all came from a man aged 18 to 30 in good health. Some clones in this sample may be carry-over from other donors' samples.

The chain couples TRBV19 to TRBJ2-5; 10 bases map to TRBD2. The CDR3 length is 15 residues. Germline-derived CDR1 and CDR2 are LNHDA and SQIVND (reference sequence). V shed 5 bases and J 3 bases; nucleotides not matched to a gene: 6. The CDR3: CASSFLAGAEETQYF. The CDR3 nucleotides read TGTGCCAGTAGTTTTCTAGCGGGAGCCGAAGAGACCCAGTACTTC.

This clone showed up just a few times. This chain uses TRBV10-1 with TRBJ2-1; unclear D gene. Between the trimmed V and J ends, which lost 4 bases and 4 bases, there was a span of 5 bases. The germline CDR1 and CDR2 sequences are WNHNN and SYGVQD (reference sequence). The CDR3 consists of 12 residues. The CDR3 here is CASSGLYNEQFF. The CDR3 DNA follows: TGCGCCAGCAGTGGACTGTACAATGAGCAGTTCTTC.

Concerning this clone itself: This same CDR3 is encoded by further DNA sequences in the sample. The rearrangement links TRBV18 to TRBJ1-5; D ambiguous. Trimming removed 3 bases at V and 4 bases at J, with 7 bases between. CDR1 and CDR2 (germline): KGHSH, LQKENI. The CDR3 has 13 residues. CDR3 loop: CASSPPSNQPQHF. The CDR3 bases are TGTGCCAGCTCACCCCCTTCTAATCAGCCCCAGCATTTT. Full variable domain (rest looked up from reference TRBV18 and TRBJ1-5): NAGVMQNPRHLVRRRGQEARLRCSPMKGHSHVYWYRQLPEEGLKFMVYLQKENIIDESGMPKERFSAEFPKEGPSILRIQQVVRGDSAAYFCASSPPSNQPQHFGDGTRLSIL.

The rearrangement joins TRBV6-6 to TRBJ2-2; TRBD2 is a possible D gene (6 bases). Trimming shortened V by 3 bases and J by 5 bases, and 13 bases separated the two germline ends. The CDR3 spans 15 residues. Germline CDR1 MNHNY, CDR2 SVGAGI (reference sequence). In DNA form, the CDR3 reads TGTGCCAGCAGTTATCCCGGGAGAACGACCGGGGAGCTGTTTTTT. As protein: CASSYPGRTTGELFF.

The chain recombines TRBV25-1 with TRBJ1-2; 11 bases are shared with TRBD1. The CDR3 is 17 residues long. Germline CDR1 and CDR2: MGHDK and SYGVNS. Trimming removed 4 bases from V and 4 bases from J; junction bases left unmatched: 11. The CDR3 sequence is CASSGRPGQGAPYGYTF. The CDR3, as DNA: TGTGCCAGCAGTGGAAGGCCTGGACAGGGGGCCCCCTATGGCTACACCTTC.

The chain employs TRBV5-1 and TRBJ2-2; unclear D gene. V was cut by 4 bases and J by 6 bases, with 7 bases left in between. The germline V gene has CDR1 SGHRS and CDR2 YFSETQ. The CDR3 totals 12 residues. The CDR3 DNA is TGCGCCAGCAGCATGGGATCCGGGGAGCTGTTTTTT. Residues: CASSMGSGELFF.

This chain joins TRBV6-1 and TRBJ1-1; D is undetermined. Germline-derived CDR1 and CDR2 are MNHNS and SASEGT. This CDR3 spans 13 amino acids. V lost 5 bases and J 1 base, leaving 8 bases between the germline ends. For the CDR3, the DNA is TGTGCCAGCAGTACGCAGCCGAACACTGAAGCTTTCTTT. This sequence encodes CASSTQPNTEAFF.

The chain recombines TRBV29-1 with TRBJ2-7; 10 bases are a match to TRBD2. The germline V gene has CDR1 SQVTM and CDR2 ANQGSEA. This CDR3 is 14 amino acids long. CDR3 sequence: CGCGTASGRNEQYF. CDR3 in DNA: TGCGGCTGCGGTACGGCTAGCGGGAGAAACGAGCAGTACTTC.

The CDR3 sequence: CASSLGGRAQETQYF. The CDR3 DNA reads TGTGCCAGCAGCTTGGGTGGCCGCGCACAAGAGACCCAGTACTTC. The chain joins TRBV5-4 to TRBJ2-5; the D is unclear. The V end lost 0 bases, the J end lost 2 bases, and 11 bases lay between the germline ends. From germline, CDR1 is SGHNT and CDR2 YYREEE (reference sequence). The length of the CDR3 is 15 residues.